This T cell receptor (beta chain) is drawn from a study of Ad26.COV2.S vaccination and SARS-CoV-2 variants (dated by TCRdb to the early 2020s). Broadly, across the study: Vaccine-arm donors were drawn from COV1001, a multicentre, randomized, double-blind, placebo-controlled phase I-IIa trial of Ad26.COV2.S in healthy adults. Sequencing of the TCRbeta repertoire served to evaluate the specificity and breadth of SARS-CoV-2-reactive T cell receptors following Ad26.COV2.S vaccination. Trial participants were randomized into five groups of five, in which low-dose or high-dose Ad26.COV2.S was given once or twice, or placebo was given on both occasions. Blinding of investigators to trial group allocation was maintained during experiments and outcome assessment. The TCR-sequenced set comprised approximately 32 samples: some 20 Ad26.COV2.S vaccine recipients, 5 placebo recipients and 8 SARS-CoV-2 convalescent individuals. Dosing of Ad26.COV2.S was intramuscular, at either 5x10^10 or 1x10^11 viral particles, delivered as one shot or as two shots spaced 56 days apart. The full study reports these points: The study lacked the statistical power to compare responses across vaccine doses or regimens. The authors noted that total T cell responses may have been underestimated by the TCR breadth and depth analyses. Vaccine and placebo recipients had comparable non-spike TCR breadth, which fits with the vaccine containing only spike. After vaccination, substantial breadth of spike-specific CD8+ and CD4+ T cell responses was reported. Ad26.COV2.S recipients had higher spike-specific TCR breadth than placebo recipients (P = 0.0014).

The label giving this sample's treatment or condition can be read as: some 20 received Ad26.COV2.S at low or high dose, single or two shots; 5 received placebo; per-sample allocation not given. Repertoires of vaccine and placebo recipients were sequenced from samples collected on day 63 after the first injection. Between 29 July and 7 August 2020, Cohort 1b enrolled 25 adults aged 18-55 years at one site in Boston, USA. Ad26.COV2.S was a replication-incompetent adenovirus type 26 vector expressing a prefusion-stabilized SARS-CoV-2 spike protein from the original Wuhan strain. This clone was counted once. No cognate antigen has been identified for it. Base-call qualities are not available, and no considerably larger clone is one nucleotide away. TCRbeta CDR3 regions were sequenced with the immunoSEQ Assay. After extraction, genomic DNA underwent amplification by bias-controlled multiplex PCR, followed by high-throughput sequencing. Per the source publication's procedure: Collapsing and filtering of sequences were performed to quantify the absolute abundance of each unique TCRbeta CDR3 region. T cell fraction was estimated by normalizing TCRbeta template counts to usable DNA, which was measured by amplifying reference genes present in all nucleated cells. Repertoire TCRs were annotated as SARS-CoV-2-specific by exact matching of V gene, CDR3 amino acid sequence and J gene to a known reactive TCR set. MIRA supplied the reference SARS-CoV-2 TCR set, which was filtered for enrichment in COVID-19-positive ImmuneCODE repertoires so that public or cross-reactive TCRs were removed. Using the MIRA antigens, annotated TCRs were further analysed by specific ORF or by position within an ORF. Breadth was defined as the number of annotated unique rearrangements divided by the total number of unique productive rearrangements, and depth was defined as the summed frequency of the annotated unique rearrangements. Two-sided Wilcoxon rank-sum tests were used to compare TCR breadth between groups. In TCRdb, the immuneACCESS table is reduced to in-frame sequences with V and J assigned. These tables do not hold every clone; where another copy was compared, an unresolved V gene accounts for under half, and the others remain unexplained. V, J and clone size are those of that table, while D and trimming were read from the DNA. The sample table records over 350,000 clones; about 85% of these occur just once. The ten largest clonotypes hold 3.5% of the sample.

V gives up 3 bases and J gives up 0 bases, and the segment between their germline ends measures 12 bases. CDR1 and CDR2, per the germline V gene, are SGHVS and FNYEAQ. The CDR3 numbers 16 residues from cysteine through phenylalanine. The only DNA kept is the CDR3, 48 bases in frame from the first base. The receptor was derived from a person aged 18-65 years who received the Ad26.COV2.S COVID-19 vaccine or a placebo. The sequence is built from TRBV7-6 and TRBJ2-1; too little of a D gene remains to name it. This specimen was peripheral blood, taken in a trial of Ad26.COV2.S vaccine versus placebo. This receptor has the CDR3 CASSLEPTSSYNEQFF. Here is the DNA: TGTGCCAGCAGCTTGGAGCCAACGAGCTCCTACAATGAGCAGTTCTTC.